In this sample, the clone carrying this TCR beta chain turned up a few times. As yet, its antigen is unknown. Sample time point: 4-8 weeks after completion of therapy. The data originate from a study of T cell therapy after organ transplantation. Study observations and caveats: Effects of concurrent antirejection and antiviral medications were not evaluable.

V shed 1 base and J 3 bases; nucleotides not matched to a gene: 4. Germline V lookup: CDR1 SGHDT, CDR2 YYEEEE. This CDR3 has 16 residues. Generated by immunoSEQ multiplex PCR, the TCRdb table keeps only in-frame clones and is missing some. Of about 6,000 clones detected, about three quarters appear once; the ten largest clones hold about 28%. The chain joins TRBV5-6 to TRBJ2-2; 9 bases match TRBD2. Sequenced material: CD8+ T cells from blood, taken after autologous CMV-specific T cell therapy. The sequence was obtained from a human patient who had received a solid organ transplant and had CMV disease. Among the T cells, some may be from the graft donor. CDR3 coding DNA: TGTGCCAGCAGCTTGACTAGCGGGTTCTACACCGGGGAGCTGTTTTTT. It specifies CASSLTSGFYTGELFF.